This T cell receptor (beta chain) was captured in a study of T cell responses to AZD1222 COVID-19 vaccine (dated by TCRdb to about 2021). In terms of the full investigation: Because spike-specific TCR depth and breadth did not differ between the two schedules, AZD1222 recipients who got a second dose at roughly 4 weeks were pooled with those who got a second dose at roughly 12 weeks. A total of about 240 trial participants underwent TCR sequencing, of whom 207 received two doses of AZD1222 and approximately 25 received two doses of the MenACWY control vaccine. Trial participants were enrolled by age into 18-55, 56-69 and 70-plus year subgroups, with around 150, 28 and 57 TCR-sequenced participants respectively. Study-wide findings and limitations: Epitopes outside the regions mutated in the B.1.351 and B.1.1.7 variants were reportedly recognized by nearly half of the unique spike-specific TCRs. A significant rise in spike-specific TCR breadth and depth was observed after two AZD1222 doses relative to day 0 and relative to MenACWY recipients. Vaccine-associated CD4 TCRs spanned the whole spike protein, with dominant responses in regions 160-218 and 743-854. Conclusions about previously exposed vaccinees are limited because only six or seven AZD1222 recipients were SARS-CoV-2 seropositive at baseline. Because no day 14 peak-response samples were available, repertoires were characterized only after the peak T cell response. Participants were mostly white British, with more females than males. The authors suggested clonal diversity may have been underestimated. In the small 56-69-year group, the increase in depth fell short of significance, most likely because of low power.

The CDR3 regions of human TCRbeta chains were analyzed by immunosequencing. The study's own analysis went as follows. TCRs in the repertoires were compared against a reference library of SARS-CoV-2-specific TCRs that had been generated with the MIRA antigen-specificity platform. Breadth was defined as the fraction of unique TCRs that were SARS-CoV-2-associated, and depth was defined as the fraction of total T cells that were SARS-CoV-2-associated. Each spike-specific TCR was assigned to its reactive spike region and to a CD4 or CD8 class using the MIRA data. Log10-transformed breadth and depth values were compared by one-way ANOVA with Sidak's multiple comparisons tests. TCRdb carries this immuneACCESS record with in-frame sequences only. Its versions omit some clonotypes, under half of them owing to an unresolved V gene in the studies checked, with the rest unexplained. For V, J and clone size, that table is used; D and trimming come from the DNA. This sample comprises under 150,000 clones, about 85% of them detected only once. 2.4% of the sample comes from the top ten.

V drops 4 bases and J drops 3 bases, leaving 4 bases in between. Sequences MDHEN (CDR1) and SYDVKM (CDR2) are obtained from the germline V gene. From the cysteine up to the phenylalanine, the CDR3 has a length of 11 residues. Only CDR3 DNA is held: 33 bases, read in frame from base 1. This clone has only a few counts. The target of this receptor is not known. Per-base qualities were not stored, and no clone one base away is much larger. The sample holds other DNA sequences that translate to the same CDR3. The label giving this sample's time point can be read as: baseline before first vaccination. Vaccinee samples came from UK trials COV001 and COV002, including a single-blind randomized controlled phase 2/3 trial of AZD1222 (ChAdOx1 nCoV-19) in healthy adults. Trial participant PBMC samples were collected at day 0 and day 28 after the second dose for TCRbeta chain sequencing.

The receptor comes from an adult in good health. This specimen consisted of peripheral blood, obtained on day 0 of AZD1222 vaccination. The chain links TRBV28 with TRBJ2-7; there is no confident call for the D gene. The DNA is TGTGCCAGCAGTTCTTTCTACGAGCAGTACTTC. This translates into CASSSFYEQYF.